The T cell receptor (beta chain) under discussion was sequenced for a study of identical twins. Study observations and caveats: Conclusions rested on cross-sectional statistics rather than following the same donors. Out-of-frame alpha sequences shared between twins exhibited an excess of low generation probability.

Remarks on this clonotype: Its antigen is not known.

Trimming took 7 bases from V and 5 from J, leaving 12 bases between them. The CDR3 runs 13 residues. Germline values: CDR1 MDHEN, CDR2 SYDVKM. Unique molecular identifiers were present on the cDNA, and a universal primer site came from template switching. TCRdb redid the calling of the 5' RACE reads with MiXCR, one entry per CDR3 protein. The profile shows 1,800,000 or so distinct CDR3 sequences, roughly 35% of them singletons. The TCR originated in a newborn girl in good health. The sequencing sample was made of cord blood. The chain is built from TRBV28 and TRBJ1-3; tentatively, D is TRBD1 (5 bases). As DNA, the CDR3 is TGTGCCAGCATCACCCAGGGCAGAAACACCATATATTTT. The encoded protein is CASITQGRNTIYF.